These T cell receptor beta chains were read from a single sample in a study of human T cells and chemical hapten exposure. A single record per CDR3 protein comes from TCRdb applying MiXCR to the RACE reads. The table shows approximately 110,000 distinct CDR3 sequences, with approximately 10% occurring only once. The sample here was whole blood, taken in connection with sensitization to the hapten diphenylcyclopropenone (DPC). Receptors originate from a middle-aged woman with alopecia areata. Some clones in this sample may be carry-over from other donors' samples. The CDR3 runs from the conserved cysteine through the conserved F or W. A D gene is named only where the DNA matches it firmly. Clone size is stated in some rows and not others, as once, few, many or a class when expanded.

-	TRBV7-9	-	CATLMNTEAFF
many	TRBV6-2/TRBV6-3	TRBD1	CASTGIPGQGHHYGYTF
many	TRBV24-1	-	CATSDGTGHNEQFF
many	TRBV12-3/TRBV12-4	TRBD2	CATELAGGETQYF
-	TRBV7-2	-	CASSLRTLGAGLYEQYF
-	TRBV6-5	-	CASRPRQALMNTEAFF
many	TRBV7-9	-	CASSLGFSGTPGTTHEQYF
few	TRBV20-1	TRBD2	CSAPGLAAYNEQFF
few	TRBV28	-	CASNQSGYEQYF
many	TRBV6-1	TRBD1	CASSSSGQVETQYF
few	TRBV4-3	-	CASSQGFLARGNTGELFF
-	TRBV12-3/TRBV12-4	TRBD1	CASSMTGDGGYTF
many	TRBV10-3	TRBD1	CAIRDSSGNTIYF
many	TRBV5-1	-	CASSLVDYSTDTQYF